The 17 T cell receptor beta chains in this list originate from one sample, sequenced in a study of radiotherapy plus CTLA-4 blockade in lung cancer (dated by TCRdb to 2017 to 2018). The method was the immunoSEQ multiplex PCR assay. Drawn from immuneACCESS, this table holds only the in-frame rearrangements with V and J called that TCRdb kept. Clones are partly lost; checked studies trace under half to an unresolved V gene and leave the rest unexplained. The sample records about 91,000 clones, roughly 78% of which are singletons. The ten largest clones represent about 14% of the sample. The sample here was peripheral blood, taken from a patient treated with radiotherapy plus ipilimumab. These receptors were obtained from a human donor with non-small cell lung cancer that progressed on radiotherapy plus ipilimumab.

The chain couples TRBV7-2 to TRBJ1-1; D is possibly TRBD1 (6 bases). The germline CDR1 and CDR2 sequences are SGHTA and FQGNSA. The CDR3 contains 17 residues. The V gene lost 5 bases and the J gene lost 1 base, with 20 bases spanning the gap. The CDR3 region has the DNA TGTGCCAGCAGCCTCCCCGGGGGGGGCTGGGAGAACACTGAAGCTTTCTTT. Its translation is CASSLPGGGWENTEAFF.

V is TRBV14 and J is TRBJ1-5; no clear D. The V and J ends lost 1 base and 6 bases respectively, with 7 bases between them. The germline CDR1 and CDR2 sequences are SGHDN and FVKESK. The CDR3 extends over 13 amino acids. CDR3 coding DNA: TGTGCCAGCAGCCAAGTTAACGGTCAGCCCCAGCATTTT. This sequence encodes CASSQVNGQPQHF.

This clone was recorded a few times. The gene calls are TRBV4-3 and TRBJ2-7, with 9 bases that match TRBD1. Trimming cost V 0 bases and J 6 bases; bases outside gene matches: 6. Germline loops: CDR1 LGHNA, CDR2 YSLEER. CDR3 length: 15 amino acids. CDR3 loop: CASSQDQGTGREQYF. The CDR3 nucleotides are TGCGCCAGCAGCCAAGATCAAGGGACAGGGCGCGAGCAGTACTTC.

The chain employs TRBV19 and TRBJ2-6; 8 nucleotides match TRBD1. Trimming took 3 bases from V and 2 from J; bases not matched to a gene: 12. The CDR3 sequence is 19 residues long. The germline gives CDR1 LNHDA, CDR2 SQIVND (reference sequence). The CDR3: CASSIDETGVMPGANVLTF. The CDR3 DNA follows: TGTGCCAGTAGTATTGACGAGACAGGGGTCATGCCTGGGGCCAACGTCCTGACTTTC.

V gene TRBV13 combines with J gene TRBJ2-7; D tentatively fits TRBD1 or TRBD2 (5 bases each). The CDR3 extends over 12 amino acids. Germline V gene lookup returns CDR1 PRHDT and CDR2 FYEKMQ (reference sequence). V was shortened by 5 bases and J by 4 bases, with 9 bases between the two germline ends. The CDR3 DNA reads TGTGCCAGCAGCACGGGGCTGTACGAGCAGTACTTC. It is translated as CASSTGLYEQYF.

The J gene is TRBJ2-7, the V gene TRBV9, with 12 bases aligning to TRBD1. The germline CDR1 and CDR2 sequences are SGDLS and YYNGEE. The CDR3 spans 15 residues. Losses at the gene ends were 2 bases for V and 6 bases for J; bases not matched to a gene: 6. The CDR3 sequence: CASSVGQGALVEQYF. DNA for the CDR3: TGTGCCAGCAGCGTGGGACAGGGGGCACTCGTCGAGCAGTACTTC.

This clone has only a few counts. The chain uses TRBV5-1 and TRBJ2-1; 8 bases line up with TRBD2. Germline CDR1 is SGHRS and CDR2 is YFSETQ. This CDR3 is built from 15 residues. The V and J ends lost 3 bases and 5 bases, in that order; junction bases with no gene match: 7. In nucleotides, the CDR3 is TGCGCCAGCAGCTGGGCAGCGGGGGCAAACAATGAGCAGTTCTTC. Translated: CASSWAAGANNEQFF.

This clone was counted only a few times. This rearrangement joins TRBV18 to TRBJ1-6, with TRBD1 matching over 7 bases. After removal of 10 bases from V and 7 bases from J, the junction contained 7 bases not matched to a gene. Germline lookup yields CDR1 KGHSH and CDR2 LQKENI. The CDR3 sequence is 13 residues long. The CDR3 DNA reads as TGTGCCACCCGACAGGGCCGGAATTCACCCCTCCACTTT. This codes for CATRQGRNSPLHF. Looking up the rest from reference TRBV18 and TRBJ1-6 gives the full variable domain: NAGVMQNPRHLVRRRGQEARLRCSPMKGHSHVYWYRQLPEEGLKFMVYLQKENIIDESGMPKERFSAEFPKEGPSILRIQQVVRGDSAAYFCATRQGRNSPLHFGNGTRLTVT.

The chain uses TRBV14 and TRBJ1-1, with D hard to call. This CDR3 is 12 amino acids long. V was shortened by 5 bases and J by 6 bases, with 10 bases between the two germline ends. Germline V gene sequence: CDR1 SGHDN, CDR2 FVKESK. Here the CDR3 DNA reads TGTGCCAGCAGCGACCATTACCCTGAAGCTTTCTTT. Translated, it gives CASSDHYPEAFF.

The chain couples TRBV9 to TRBJ1-1, with 9 positions matching TRBD1. The germline V gene has CDR1 SGDLS and CDR2 YYNGEE. J was trimmed by 5 bases and V by 0 bases; bases with no gene match: 8. CDR3 length equals 16 residues. The CDR3 DNA reads TGTGCCAGCAGCGTAGGGGCTAGACAGGGGGGAACTGAAGCTTTCTTT. This encodes CASSVGARQGGTEAFF.

The V call is TRBV2, the J call TRBJ1-5; D unresolved. Germline CDR1 and CDR2: SNHLY and FYNNEI. The CDR3 runs 11 residues. Trimming stripped 7 bases from V and 10 bases from J, with 11 bases between. Here the CDR3 DNA reads TGTGCCAGCACTTTCGAGGGTCCCCAGCATTTT. Translation: CASTFEGPQHF.

This clone was seen a few times. This sequence joins TRBV19 and TRBJ1-2; D might be TRBD1 (5 bases). The CDR3 extends over 15 amino acids. Looked up from germline, CDR1 is LNHDA and CDR2 is SQIVND (reference sequence). Deletions cut 4 bases from V and 6 bases from J, with 18 bases between. The CDR3 spells CASSNRRGSGHGYTF. CDR3 coding DNA: TGTGCCAGTAGTAACCGGCGGGGGTCAGGACATGGCTACACCTTC. The full variable domain, its missing parts supplied by reference TRBV19 and TRBJ1-2, is DGGITQSPKYLFRKEGQNVTLSCEQNLNHDAMYWYRQDPGQGLRLIYYSQIVNDFQKGDIAEGYSVSREKKESFPLTVTSAQKNPTAFYLCASSNRRGSGHGYTFGSGTRLTVV.

The chain has TRBV28 and TRBJ2-1, with TRBD2 matching over 8 bases. Losses at the gene ends were 5 bases for V and 5 bases for J; bases not matched to a gene: 8. This CDR3 is built from 15 residues. Looked up from germline, CDR1 is MDHEN and CDR2 is SYDVKM. The CDR3 DNA reads TGTGCCAGCAGTCCGGGGGGTAGCGGGAACAATGAGCAGTTCTTC. It translates to CASSPGGSGNNEQFF.

This clone was observed a handful of times. The chain links TRBV7-8 to TRBJ2-7, with D perhaps matching TRBD2 (6 bases). There are 14 residues in the CDR3. V was cut by 8 bases and J by 3 bases, with 17 bases left in between. The germline gives CDR1 SGHVS, CDR2 FQNEAQ. In nucleotides, the CDR3 is TGTGCCAGCGGCCGTATGGCTAGCGACTACGAGCAGTACTTC. It yields the protein CASGRMASDYEQYF.

The V call is TRBV7-9, the J call TRBJ2-3; TRBD2 might be the D (6 bases). This CDR3 has 14 amino acids. The V and J ends lost 5 bases and 5 bases respectively, with 14 bases between them. The germline CDR1 and CDR2 sequences are SEHNR and FQNEAQ (reference sequence). The CDR3 sequence is CASSPTEGRDTQYF. The CDR3 DNA follows: TGTGCCAGCAGCCCAACGGAGGGTAGAGATACGCAGTATTTT.

V is TRBV2 and J is TRBJ2-3, with 7 bases identical to TRBD1. The V gene's germline CDR1 is SNHLY and CDR2 FYNNEI. The V gene end was trimmed by 6 bases and the J gene end by 5 bases; junction bases not matched to a gene: 8. CDR3 size: 14 residues. The CDR3 region is CASRSTGMLDTQYF. CDR3 DNA: TGTGCCAGCAGATCGACAGGGATGTTAGATACGCAGTATTTT.

The V gene is TRBV7-9, the J gene TRBJ2-5, with 12 bases fitting TRBD2. The end of the DNA is better explained by TRBJ2-7, so the J call may be wrong. The CDR3 has 14 amino acids. The germline CDR1 and CDR2 sequences are SEHNR and FQNEAQ (reference sequence). The CDR3: CASSPSGGAHEQYF. CDR3 bases: TGTGCCAGCAGCCCTAGCGGGGGGGCCCACGAGCAGTACTTC.